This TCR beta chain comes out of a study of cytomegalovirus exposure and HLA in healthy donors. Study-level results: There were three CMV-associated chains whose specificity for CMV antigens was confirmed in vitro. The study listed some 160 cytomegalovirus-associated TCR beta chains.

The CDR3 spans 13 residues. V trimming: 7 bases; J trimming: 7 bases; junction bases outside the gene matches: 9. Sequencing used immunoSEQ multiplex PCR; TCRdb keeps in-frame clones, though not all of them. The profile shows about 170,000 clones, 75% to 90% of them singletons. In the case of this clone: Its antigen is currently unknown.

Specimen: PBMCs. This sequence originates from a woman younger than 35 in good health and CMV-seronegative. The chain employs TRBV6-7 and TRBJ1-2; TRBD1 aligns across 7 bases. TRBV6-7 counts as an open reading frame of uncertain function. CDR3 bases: TGTGCCAGCACCTACAGGGGTAATGGTGGCTACACCTTC. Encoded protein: CASTYRGNGGYTF.